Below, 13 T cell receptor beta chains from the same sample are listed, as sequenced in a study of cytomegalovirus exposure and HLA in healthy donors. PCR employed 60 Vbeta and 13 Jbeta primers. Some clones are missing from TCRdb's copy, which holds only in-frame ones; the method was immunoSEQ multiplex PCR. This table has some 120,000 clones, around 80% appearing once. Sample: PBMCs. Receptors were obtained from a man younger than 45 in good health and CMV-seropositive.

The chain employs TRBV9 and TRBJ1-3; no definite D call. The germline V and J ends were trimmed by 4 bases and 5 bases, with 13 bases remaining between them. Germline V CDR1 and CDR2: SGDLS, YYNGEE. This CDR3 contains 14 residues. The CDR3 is CASSPQSGRNTIYF. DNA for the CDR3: TGTGCCAGCAGCCCCCAGAGTGGGCGAAACACCATATATTTT.

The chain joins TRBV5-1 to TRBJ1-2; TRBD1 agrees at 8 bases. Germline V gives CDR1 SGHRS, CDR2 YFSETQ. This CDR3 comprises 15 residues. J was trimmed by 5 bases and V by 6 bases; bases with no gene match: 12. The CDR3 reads CASTAPDRGIYGYTF. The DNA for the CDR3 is TGCGCCAGCACGGCACCCGACAGGGGAATATATGGCTACACCTTC.

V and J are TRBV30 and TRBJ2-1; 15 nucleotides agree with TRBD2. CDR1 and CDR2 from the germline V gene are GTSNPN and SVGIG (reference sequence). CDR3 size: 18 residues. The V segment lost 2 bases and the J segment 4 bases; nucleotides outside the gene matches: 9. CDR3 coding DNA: TGTGCCTGGAGTAGCGGACTAGCGGGGGGGTTCAGATACAATGAGCAGTTCTTC. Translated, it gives CAWSSGLAGGFRYNEQFF.

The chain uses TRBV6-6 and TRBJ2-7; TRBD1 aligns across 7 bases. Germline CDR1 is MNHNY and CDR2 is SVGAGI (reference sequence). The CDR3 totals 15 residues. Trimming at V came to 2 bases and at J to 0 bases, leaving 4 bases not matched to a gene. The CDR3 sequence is CASSYPGQASYEQYF. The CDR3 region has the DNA TGTGCCAGCAGTTACCCCGGACAGGCCTCCTACGAGCAGTACTTC.

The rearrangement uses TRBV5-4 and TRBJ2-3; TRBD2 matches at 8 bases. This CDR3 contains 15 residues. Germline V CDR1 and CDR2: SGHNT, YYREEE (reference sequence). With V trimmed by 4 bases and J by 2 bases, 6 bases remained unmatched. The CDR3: CASSPRTSLTDTQYF. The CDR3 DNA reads TGTGCCAGCAGCCCTAGGACTAGCCTCACAGATACGCAGTATTTT.

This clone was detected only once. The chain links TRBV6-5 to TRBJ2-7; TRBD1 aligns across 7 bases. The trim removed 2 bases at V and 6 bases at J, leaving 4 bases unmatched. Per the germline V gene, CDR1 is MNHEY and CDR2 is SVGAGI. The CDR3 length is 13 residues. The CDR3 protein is CASSYEQGSEQYV. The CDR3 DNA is TGTGCCAGCAGTTACGAACAGGGGTCCGAGCAGTACGTC.

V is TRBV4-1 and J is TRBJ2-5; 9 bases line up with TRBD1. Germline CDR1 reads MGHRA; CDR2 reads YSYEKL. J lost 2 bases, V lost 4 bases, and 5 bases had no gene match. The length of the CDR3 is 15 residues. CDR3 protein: CASSRTGQGQETQYF. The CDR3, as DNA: TGCGCCAGCAGCCGAACCGGACAGGGGCAAGAGACCCAGTACTTC.

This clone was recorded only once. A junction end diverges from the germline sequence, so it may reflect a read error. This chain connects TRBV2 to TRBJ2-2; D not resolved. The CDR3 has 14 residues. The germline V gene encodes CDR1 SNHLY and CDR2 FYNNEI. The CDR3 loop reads CASSEGSVVGELFF. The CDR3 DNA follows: TGTGCCAGCAGCGAAGGGTCAGTCGTCGGGGAGCTGTTTTTT.

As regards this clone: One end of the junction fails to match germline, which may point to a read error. This CDR3 reads CANKGRHLNTGAFF. The CDR3 DNA follows: TGTGCCAACAAGGGGCGGCATTTGAACACTGGAGCTTTCTTT. The chain recombines TRBV11-3 with TRBJ1-1, with D perhaps matching TRBD1 (5 bases). There are 14 residues in the CDR3. Germline lookup yields CDR1 SGHNT and CDR2 YENEEA.

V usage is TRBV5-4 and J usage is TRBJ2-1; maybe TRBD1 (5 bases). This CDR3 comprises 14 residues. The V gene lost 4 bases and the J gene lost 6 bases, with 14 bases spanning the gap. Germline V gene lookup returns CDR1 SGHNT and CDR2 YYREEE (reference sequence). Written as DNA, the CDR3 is TGTGCCAGCAGCAACCGTAATCAGGGCAATGAGCAGTTCTTC. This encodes CASSNRNQGNEQFF.

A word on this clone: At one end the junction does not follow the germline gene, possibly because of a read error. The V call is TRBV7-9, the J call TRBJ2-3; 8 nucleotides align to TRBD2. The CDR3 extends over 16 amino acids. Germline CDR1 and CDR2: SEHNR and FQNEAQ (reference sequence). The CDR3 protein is CSSSSRLASSTDTQYF. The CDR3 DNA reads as TGTTCCAGCAGCAGCCGACTAGCGTCAAGCACAGATACGCAGTATTTT. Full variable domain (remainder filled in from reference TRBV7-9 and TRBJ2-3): DTGVSQNPRHKITKRGQNVTFRCDPISEHNRLYWYRQTLGQGPEFLTYFQNEAQLEKSRLLSDRFSAERPKGSFSTLEIQRTEQGDSAMYLCSSSSRLASSTDTQYFGPGTRLTVL.

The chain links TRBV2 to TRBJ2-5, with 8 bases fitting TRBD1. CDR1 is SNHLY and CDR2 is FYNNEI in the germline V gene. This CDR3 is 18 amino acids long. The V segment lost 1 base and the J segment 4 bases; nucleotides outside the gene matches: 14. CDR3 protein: CASSEGTGFSPPRETQYF. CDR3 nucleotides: TGTGCCAGCAGTGAAGGGACAGGGTTCTCCCCACCACGAGAGACCCAGTACTTC.

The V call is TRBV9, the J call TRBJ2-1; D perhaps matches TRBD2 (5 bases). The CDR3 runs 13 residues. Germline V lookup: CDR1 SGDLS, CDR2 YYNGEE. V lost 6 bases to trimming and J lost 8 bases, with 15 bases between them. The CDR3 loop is CASNLAPWDEQFF. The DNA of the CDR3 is TGTGCCAGCAATCTAGCCCCTTGGGATGAGCAGTTCTTC. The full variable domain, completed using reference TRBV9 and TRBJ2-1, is DSGVTQTPKHLITATGQRVTLRCSPRSGDLSVYWYQQSLDQGLQFLIQYYNGEERAKGNILERFSAQQFPDLHSELNLSSLELGDSALYFCASNLAPWDEQFFGPGTRLTVL.